Listed here are 4 T cell receptor beta chains from one sample, sequenced in a study of shared clonotypes between healthy human individuals. This table comes from immunoSEQ multiplex PCR, and its TCRdb copy is limited to in-frame clones, with some not included. The sample carries 2 million to 2.5 million clones, roughly 93% recorded once. The sample consisted of naive CD4+ T cells from PBMCs. Described subset: CD45RA+ positively selected. These receptors all come from a man younger than 30 in good health. Some clones in this sample may be carry-over from other donors' samples.

J is TRBJ2-7 and V is TRBV5-1, with 8 bases identical to TRBD1. Looked up from germline, CDR1 is SGHRS and CDR2 is YFSETQ. The ends lost 2 bases at V and 7 bases at J; junction bases unmatched: 11. CDR3 length: 15 amino acids. The CDR3 bases are TGCGCCAGCAGCTTCGGTTCAGGGGGCAGTCAAGAGCAGTACTTC. Its protein product is CASSFGSGGSQEQYF. The full variable domain, in which reference TRBV5-1 and TRBJ2-7 provide the parts outside the CDR3, is KAGVTQTPRYLIKTRGQQVTLSCSPISGHRSVSWYQQTPGQGLQFLFEYFSETQRNKGNFPGRFSGRQFSNSRSEMNVSTLELGDSALYLCASSFGSGGSQEQYFGPGTRLTVT.

The chain is built from TRBV4-1 and TRBJ1-1; a possible D gene is TRBD1 (5 bases). The germline V and J ends were trimmed by 2 bases and 0 bases, with 10 bases remaining between them. The germline V gene encodes CDR1 MGHRA and CDR2 YSYEKL. The length of the CDR3 is 15 residues. The CDR3 loop reads CASSQWGTVNTEAFF. DNA of the CDR3: TGCGCCAGCAGCCAATGGGGGACGGTGAACACTGAAGCTTTCTTT.

The chain is built from TRBV11-3 and TRBJ2-2; D unresolved. Looked up from germline, CDR1 is SGHNT and CDR2 is YENEEA. This CDR3 region has 14 residues. With 4 bases removed from V and 6 bases from J, the gap between germline ends came to 12 bases. The CDR3 nucleotides read TGTGCCAGCAGCTCAAATCCAGGTCCCGGGGAGCTGTTTTTT. Protein sequence: CASSSNPGPGELFF.

V and J are TRBV5-8 and TRBJ2-7; D unresolved. This CDR3 region has 12 residues. Germline V gene sequence: CDR1 SGHTS, CDR2 YDEGEE. V was trimmed by 4 bases and J by 3 bases, leaving 8 bases between them. The CDR3 region has the DNA TGTGCCAGCAGCATCCTGAGCTACGAGCAGTACTTC. Translating it yields CASSILSYEQYF.